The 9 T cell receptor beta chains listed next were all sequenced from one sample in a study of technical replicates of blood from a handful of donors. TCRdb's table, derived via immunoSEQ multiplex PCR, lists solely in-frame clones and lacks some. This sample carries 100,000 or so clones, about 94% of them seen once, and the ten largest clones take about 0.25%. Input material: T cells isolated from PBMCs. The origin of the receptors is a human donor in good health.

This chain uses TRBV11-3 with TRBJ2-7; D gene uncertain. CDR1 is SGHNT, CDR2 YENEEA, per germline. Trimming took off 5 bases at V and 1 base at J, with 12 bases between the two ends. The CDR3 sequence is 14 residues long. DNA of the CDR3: TGTGCCAGCAGCGCTTCCGGTCCTTCCTACGAGCAGTACTTC. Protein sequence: CASSASGPSYEQYF.

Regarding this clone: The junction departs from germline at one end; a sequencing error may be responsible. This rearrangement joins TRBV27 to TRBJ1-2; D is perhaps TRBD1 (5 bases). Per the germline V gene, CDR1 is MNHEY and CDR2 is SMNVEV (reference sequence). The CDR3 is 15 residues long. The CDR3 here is CASSVSSSQGGGYTF. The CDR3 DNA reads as TGTGCCAGCAGTGTATCTTCGTCGCAGGGAGGTGGCTACACCTTC.

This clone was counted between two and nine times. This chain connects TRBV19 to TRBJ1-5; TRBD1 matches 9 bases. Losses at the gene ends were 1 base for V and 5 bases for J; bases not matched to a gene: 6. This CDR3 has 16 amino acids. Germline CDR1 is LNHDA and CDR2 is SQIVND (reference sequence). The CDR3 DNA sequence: TGTGCCAGTAGTATAGCCACAGGGGGCCTTGATCAGCCCCAGCATTTT. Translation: CASSIATGGLDQPQHF.

CDR3 sequence reads: CSVGPGGGQPQHF. Written as DNA, the CDR3 is TGCAGCGTTGGACCAGGGGGCGGGCAGCCCCAGCATTTT. The gene calls are TRBV29-1 and TRBJ1-5, with 8 bases matching TRBD1. Germline lookup yields CDR1 SQVTM and CDR2 ANQGSEA. Germline trimming cut 4 bases from V and 7 bases from J; bases unmatched to any gene: 6. The CDR3 covers 13 residues.

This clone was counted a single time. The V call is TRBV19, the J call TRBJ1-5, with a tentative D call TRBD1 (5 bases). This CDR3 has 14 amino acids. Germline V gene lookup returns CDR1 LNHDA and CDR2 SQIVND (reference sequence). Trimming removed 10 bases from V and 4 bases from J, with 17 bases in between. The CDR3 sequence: CATVGLGDNQPQHF. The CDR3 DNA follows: TGTGCCACCGTGGGGTTAGGGGATAATCAGCCCCAGCATTTT. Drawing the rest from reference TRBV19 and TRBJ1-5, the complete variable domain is DGGITQSPKYLFRKEGQNVTLSCEQNLNHDAMYWYRQDPGQGLRLIYYSQIVNDFQKGDIAEGYSVSREKKESFPLTVTSAQKNPTAFYLCATVGLGDNQPQHFGDGTRLSIL.

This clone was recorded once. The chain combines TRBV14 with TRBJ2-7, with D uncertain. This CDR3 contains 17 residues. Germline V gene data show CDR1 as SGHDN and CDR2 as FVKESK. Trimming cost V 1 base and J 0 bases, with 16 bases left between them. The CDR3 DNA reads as TGTGCCAGCAGCCAAGTTTTTTGGCCCGCCCTCTCCTACGAGCAGTACTTC. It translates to CASSQVFWPALSYEQYF.

The CDR3 loop reads CAIGVAGGTDTQYF. The CDR3 DNA reads as TGTGCCATCGGGGTAGCGGGGGGCACAGATACGCAGTATTTT. This chain connects TRBV10-3 to TRBJ2-3, with 9 bases lining up with TRBD2. CDR1 is ENHRY and CDR2 is SYGVKD in the germline V gene. This CDR3 has 14 residues. Trimming cost V 8 bases and J 1 base; bases outside gene matches: 4.

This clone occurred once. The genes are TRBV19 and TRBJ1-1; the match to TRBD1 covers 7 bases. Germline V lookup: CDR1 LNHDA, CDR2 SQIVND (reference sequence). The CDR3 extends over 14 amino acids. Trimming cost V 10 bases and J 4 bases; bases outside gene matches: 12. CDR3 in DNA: TGTGCCACCCAAAACGGAGGGGGCGTCACTGAAGCTTTCTTT. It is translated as CATQNGGGVTEAFF.

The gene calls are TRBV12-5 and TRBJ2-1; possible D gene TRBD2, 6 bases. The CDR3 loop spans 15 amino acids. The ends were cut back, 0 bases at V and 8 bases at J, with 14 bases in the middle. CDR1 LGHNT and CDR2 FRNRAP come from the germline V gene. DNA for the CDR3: TGTGCTAGTGGTTTGGTAATCGGGGGAATCTATGAGCAGTTCTTC. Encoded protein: CASGLVIGGIYEQFF.